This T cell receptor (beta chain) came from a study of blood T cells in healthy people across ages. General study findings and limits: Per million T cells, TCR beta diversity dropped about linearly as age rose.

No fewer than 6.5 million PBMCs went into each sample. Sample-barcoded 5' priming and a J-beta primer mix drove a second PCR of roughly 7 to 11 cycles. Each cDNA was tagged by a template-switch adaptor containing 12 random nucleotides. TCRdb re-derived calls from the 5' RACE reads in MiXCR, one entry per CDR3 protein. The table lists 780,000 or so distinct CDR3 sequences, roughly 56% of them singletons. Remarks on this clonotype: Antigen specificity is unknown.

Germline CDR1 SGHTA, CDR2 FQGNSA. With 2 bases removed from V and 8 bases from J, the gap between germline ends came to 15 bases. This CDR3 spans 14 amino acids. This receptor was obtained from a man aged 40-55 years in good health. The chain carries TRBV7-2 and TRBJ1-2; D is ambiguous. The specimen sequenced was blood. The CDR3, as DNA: TGTGCCAGCAGCTTAATGGTGACCCTTCTGGGCTACACCTTC. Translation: CASSLMVTLLGYTF.